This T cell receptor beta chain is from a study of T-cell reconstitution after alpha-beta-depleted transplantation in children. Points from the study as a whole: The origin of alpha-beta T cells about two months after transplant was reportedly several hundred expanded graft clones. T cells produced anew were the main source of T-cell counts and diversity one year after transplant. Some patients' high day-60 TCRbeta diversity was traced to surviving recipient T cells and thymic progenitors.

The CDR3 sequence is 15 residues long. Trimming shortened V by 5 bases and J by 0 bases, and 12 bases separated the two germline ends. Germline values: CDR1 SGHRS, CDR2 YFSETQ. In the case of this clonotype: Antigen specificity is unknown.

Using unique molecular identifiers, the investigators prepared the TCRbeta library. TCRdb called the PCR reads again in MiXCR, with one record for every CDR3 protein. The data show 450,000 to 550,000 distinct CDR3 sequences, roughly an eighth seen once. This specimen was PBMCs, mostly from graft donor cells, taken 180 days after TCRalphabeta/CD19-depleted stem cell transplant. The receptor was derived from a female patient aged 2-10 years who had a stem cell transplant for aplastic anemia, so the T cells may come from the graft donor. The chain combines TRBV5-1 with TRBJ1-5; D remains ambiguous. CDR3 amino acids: CASRAGVNSNQPQHF. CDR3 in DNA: TGCGCCAGCAGGGCCGGGGTTAATAGCAATCAGCCCCAGCATTTT.